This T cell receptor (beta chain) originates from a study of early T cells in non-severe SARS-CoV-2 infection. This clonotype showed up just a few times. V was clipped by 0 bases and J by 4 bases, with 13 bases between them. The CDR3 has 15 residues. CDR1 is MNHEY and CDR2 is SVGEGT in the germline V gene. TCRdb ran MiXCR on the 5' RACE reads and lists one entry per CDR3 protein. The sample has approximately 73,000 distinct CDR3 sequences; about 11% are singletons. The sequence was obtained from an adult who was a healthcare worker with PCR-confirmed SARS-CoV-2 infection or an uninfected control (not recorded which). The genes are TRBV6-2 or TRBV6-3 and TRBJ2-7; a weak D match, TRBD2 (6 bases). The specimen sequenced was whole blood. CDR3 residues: CASSYSRLATYEQYF. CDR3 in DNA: TGTGCCAGCAGTTACTCTCGGCTAGCGACGTACGAGCAGTACTTC.